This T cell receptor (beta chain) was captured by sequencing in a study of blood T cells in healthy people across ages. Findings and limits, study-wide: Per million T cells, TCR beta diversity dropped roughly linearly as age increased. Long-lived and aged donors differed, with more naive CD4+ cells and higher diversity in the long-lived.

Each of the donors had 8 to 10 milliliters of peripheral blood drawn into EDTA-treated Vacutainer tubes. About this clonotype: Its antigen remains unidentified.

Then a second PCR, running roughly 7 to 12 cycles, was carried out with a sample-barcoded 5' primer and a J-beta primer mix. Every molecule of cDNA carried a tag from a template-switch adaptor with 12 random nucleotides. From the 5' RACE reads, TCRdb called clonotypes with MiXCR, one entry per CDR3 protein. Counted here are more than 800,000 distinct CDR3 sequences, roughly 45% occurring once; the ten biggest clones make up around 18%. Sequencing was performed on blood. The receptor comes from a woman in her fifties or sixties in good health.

The CDR3 DNA is TGTGCCAGCAGTGAAAATGACGGCGAAGCTTTCTTT. It codes for CASSENDGEAFF. V is TRBV25-1 and J is TRBJ1-1; D call uncertain. Germline CDR1 and CDR2: MGHDK and SYGVNS. The germline V and J ends were trimmed by 2 bases and 8 bases, with 9 bases remaining between them. There are 12 residues in the CDR3.